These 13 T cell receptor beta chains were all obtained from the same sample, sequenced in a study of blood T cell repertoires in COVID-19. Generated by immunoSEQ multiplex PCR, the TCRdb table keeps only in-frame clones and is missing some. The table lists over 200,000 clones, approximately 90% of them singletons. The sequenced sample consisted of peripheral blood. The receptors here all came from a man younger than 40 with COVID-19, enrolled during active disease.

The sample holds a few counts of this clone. CDR3 sequence reads: CASSLALGGIGEQYF. The CDR3 nucleotides read TGTGCCAGCAGCTTGGCCTTGGGGGGAATCGGCGAGCAGTACTTC. The chain employs TRBV5-4 and TRBJ2-7; the D gene is possibly TRBD2 (6 bases). Germline V gene data show CDR1 as SGHNT and CDR2 as YYREEE (reference sequence). V dropped 0 bases and J dropped 6 bases, with 16 bases sitting between them. This CDR3 comprises 15 residues.

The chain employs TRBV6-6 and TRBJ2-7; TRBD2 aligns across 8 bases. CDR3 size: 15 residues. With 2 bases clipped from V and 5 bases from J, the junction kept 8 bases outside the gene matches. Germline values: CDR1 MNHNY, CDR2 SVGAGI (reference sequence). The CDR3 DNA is TGTGCCAGCAGTTACACGACGGGAGGGTACAACGAGCAGTACTTC. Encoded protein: CASSYTTGGYNEQYF.

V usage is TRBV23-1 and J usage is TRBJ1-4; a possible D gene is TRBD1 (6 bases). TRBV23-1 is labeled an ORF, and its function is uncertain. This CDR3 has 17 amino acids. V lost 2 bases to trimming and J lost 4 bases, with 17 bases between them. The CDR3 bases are TGCGCCAGCAGTCAACCCCAAAACAGGGCCTTTAATGAAAAACTGTTTTTT. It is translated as CASSQPQNRAFNEKLFF.

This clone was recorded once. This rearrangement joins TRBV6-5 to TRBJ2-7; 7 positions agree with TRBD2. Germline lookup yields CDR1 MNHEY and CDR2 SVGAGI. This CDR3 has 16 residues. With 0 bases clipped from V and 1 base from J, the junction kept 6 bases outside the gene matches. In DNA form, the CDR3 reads TGTGCCAGCAGTTACTCCCCGGGACTAAATTCCTACGAGCAGTACTTC. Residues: CASSYSPGLNSYEQYF.

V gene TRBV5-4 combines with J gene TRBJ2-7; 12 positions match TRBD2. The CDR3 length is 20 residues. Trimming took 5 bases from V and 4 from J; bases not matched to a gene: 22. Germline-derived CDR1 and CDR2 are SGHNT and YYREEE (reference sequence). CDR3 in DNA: TGTGCCAGCAGTCCCGCGACCGGGCAGATGGGGCTAGCGGGAGGGTACGAGCAGTACTTC. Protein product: CASSPATGQMGLAGGYEQYF.

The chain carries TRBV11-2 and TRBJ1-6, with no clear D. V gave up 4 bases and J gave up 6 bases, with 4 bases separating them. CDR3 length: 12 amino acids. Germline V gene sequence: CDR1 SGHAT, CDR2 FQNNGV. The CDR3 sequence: CASSSPNSPLHF. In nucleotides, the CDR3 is TGTGCCAGCAGCTCTCCTAATTCACCCCTCCACTTT. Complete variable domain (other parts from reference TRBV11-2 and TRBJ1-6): EAGVAQSPRYKIIEKRQSVAFWCNPISGHATLYWYQQILGQGPKLLIQFQNNGVVDDSQLPKDRFSAERLKGVDSTLKIQPAKLEDSAVYLCASSSPNSPLHFGNGTRLTVT.

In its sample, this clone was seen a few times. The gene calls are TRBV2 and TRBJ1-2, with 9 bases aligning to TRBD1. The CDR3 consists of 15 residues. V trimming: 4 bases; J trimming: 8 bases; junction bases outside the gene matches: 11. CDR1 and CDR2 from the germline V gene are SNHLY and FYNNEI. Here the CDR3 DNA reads TGTGCCAGCAGTGTTTCGACAGGGGGACTCGCCGGCTACACCTTC. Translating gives CASSVSTGGLAGYTF.

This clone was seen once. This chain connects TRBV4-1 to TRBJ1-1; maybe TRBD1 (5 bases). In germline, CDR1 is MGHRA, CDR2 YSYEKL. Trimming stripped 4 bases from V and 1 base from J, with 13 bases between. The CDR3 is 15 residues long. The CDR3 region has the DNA TGCGCCAGCAGCCGACGCTCCCAGGGGAACACTGAAGCTTTCTTT. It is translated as CASSRRSQGNTEAFF.

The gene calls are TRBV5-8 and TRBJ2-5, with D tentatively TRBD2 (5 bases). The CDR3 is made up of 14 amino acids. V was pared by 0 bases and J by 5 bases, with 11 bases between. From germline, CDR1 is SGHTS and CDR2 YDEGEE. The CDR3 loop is CASSLAGSRETQYF. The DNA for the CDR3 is TGTGCCAGCAGCTTGGCGGGGAGCAGGGAGACCCAGTACTTC.

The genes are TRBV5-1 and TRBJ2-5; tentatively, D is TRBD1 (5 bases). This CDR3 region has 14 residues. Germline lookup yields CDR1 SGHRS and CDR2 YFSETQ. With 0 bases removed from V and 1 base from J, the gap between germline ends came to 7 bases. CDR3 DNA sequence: TGCGCCAGCAGCTTGGCTCAGGGCCAAGAGACCCAGTACTTC. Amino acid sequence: CASSLAQGQETQYF.

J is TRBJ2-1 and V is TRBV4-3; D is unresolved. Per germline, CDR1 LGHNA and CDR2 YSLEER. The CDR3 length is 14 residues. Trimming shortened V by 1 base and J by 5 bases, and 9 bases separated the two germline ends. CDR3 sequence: CASSQGLPNNEQFF. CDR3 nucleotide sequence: TGCGCCAGCAGCCAAGGGTTACCTAACAATGAGCAGTTCTTC.

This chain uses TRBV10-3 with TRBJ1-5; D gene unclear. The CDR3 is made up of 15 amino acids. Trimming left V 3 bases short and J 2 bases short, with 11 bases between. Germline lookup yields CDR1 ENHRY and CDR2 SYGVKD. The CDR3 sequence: CAISESLVGNQPQHF. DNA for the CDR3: TGTGCCATCAGTGAATCCCTCGTAGGCAATCAGCCCCAGCATTTT.

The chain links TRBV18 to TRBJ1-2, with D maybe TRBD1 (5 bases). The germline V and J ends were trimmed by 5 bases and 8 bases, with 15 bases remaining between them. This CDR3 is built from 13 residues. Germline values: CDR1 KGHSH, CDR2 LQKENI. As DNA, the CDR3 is TGTGCCAGCTCATATCAGGGAGGGCTCGGCTACACCTTC. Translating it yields CASSYQGGLGYTF.